This T cell receptor beta chain was sequenced during a study of blood T cell repertoires in COVID-19 (TCRdb year 2020). Turning to the overall study: Collaborator samples came from the United States, Italy and Spain and covered acute and convalescent phases of COVID-19. Samples came from the ongoing ImmuneRACE study (first 160 participants) plus 1,254 subjects from 6 global collaborators. The repertoires were released in a freely available public database intended as a resource for research on the immune response to SARS-CoV-2. The prospective study material was composed of cDNA or gDNA derived from T cells, B-cell-depleted T cells, or PBMCs. Sample metadata almost always included a de-identified subject ID, COVID-19 status, age in years and sex. Subjects who had been exposed to COVID-19, were actively infected with it, or had recovered from it provided the deeply sampled blood TCRbeta repertoires that made up the dataset. HLA class I and class II types, where available, came from metadata supplied by the sample provider rather than from assay-based typing. General conclusions and limits of the study: How much clinical and demographic metadata was included differed by source and by participant, and the metadata was provided uncurated.

The collaborating institutions used their own protocols to collect whole blood in K2EDTA tubes. For TCRbeta analysis, collaborators shipped samples in one of three forms: frozen whole blood, isolated PBMCs, or DNA extracted from either of those sample types. Notes on this clone: Its antigen remains unidentified. The record has no base qualities; no much larger clone is one base away.

For CDR1 and CDR2, the germline V gene lists ENHRY and SYGVKD. The CDR3, cysteine through phenylalanine, is 11 amino acids long. Left in the record is the CDR3 DNA by itself, 33 bases read in frame from the first base. Cut back by 8 bases and 3 bases, the V and J ends lie 8 bases apart. TCRbeta CDR3 regions were amplified from genomic DNA by means of the immunoSEQ Assay, a bias-controlled multiplex PCR. In the paper's pipeline: Nucleated cell counts per sample were estimated from amplification of reference gene primers within the assay. To quantify the absolute abundance of each unique TCRbeta CDR3 rearrangement, sequence reads were collapsed and filtered. For each sample, productive Simpson clonality was calculated as the square root of Simpson's diversity index across productive rearrangements. The immuneACCESS repertoire file appears here via TCRdb, limited to in-frame rearrangements. These files lack a portion of the clones; in checked studies, under half of the deficit traces to unresolved V genes, and the cause of the others is not known. That table furnishes V, J and clone size, whereas the DNA furnished D and trimming. The sample profile shows roughly 230,000 clones; 65% to 85% of them were found once. Of the sample, roughly 7.8% falls within the top ten clones.

The specimen was peripheral blood. The rearrangement joined TRBV10-3 to TRBJ2-7; there is no confident call for the D gene. This sequence was found in a man between 40 and 49 years old with active or convalescent COVID-19. CDR3 region: CAIGDLYEQYF. In nucleotide form, the sequence is TGTGCCATCGGAGACCTCTACGAGCAGTACTTC.